This T cell receptor beta chain comes out of a study of T cells in tuberculosis. Study-level points and caveats: Classification accuracy was about 90% (AUROC 0.90) with the GMM-specific repertoire.

Adolescents were screened for latent TB by skin test and IGRA. Generated by immunoSEQ multiplex PCR, the TCRdb table keeps only in-frame clones and is missing some. The sample has 35,000 to 55,000 clones, more than 90% seen once. CDR1 is MNHEY, CDR2 SMNVEV, per germline (reference sequence). The V and J ends lost 3 bases and 2 bases respectively, with 8 bases between them. The CDR3 spans 14 residues. In the case of this clone: The antigen is unknown.

The source is a donor aged 10-35 years with latent tuberculosis or without tuberculosis infection. The sequencing sample was made of PBMCs. The chain recombines TRBV27 with TRBJ1-3; D is unresolved. The CDR3 sequence: CASSFAGTGNTIYF. CDR3 sequence (DNA): TGTGCCAGCAGTTTCGCGGGAACTGGAAACACCATATATTTT.